The 7 T cell receptor beta chains below come from one sample, sequenced in a study of identical twins. TCRdb ran MiXCR on the 5' RACE reads and lists one entry per CDR3 protein. The table has 350,000 to 450,000 distinct CDR3 sequences, roughly 20% seen once; the top ten hold around 12%. Sequencing used naive T cells sorted from blood. The receptors come from a man aged 45-60 years in good health.

This chain uses TRBV11-2 with TRBJ2-4; D possibly uses TRBD1 or TRBD2 (5 bases each). Germline V CDR1 and CDR2: SGHAT, FQNNGV. Between the trimmed V and J ends, which lost 5 bases and 1 base, there was a span of 18 bases. The CDR3 runs to 17 residues. The CDR3 DNA is TGTGCCAGCAGCAACTCTCCAGGGTGGGAGGCCAAAAACATTCAGTACTTC. Translation: CASSNSPGWEAKNIQYF.

This rearrangement joins TRBV28 to TRBJ2-1; D unresolved. Trimming cost V 5 bases and J 9 bases, with 23 bases left between them. The CDR3 covers 16 residues. Germline CDR1 MDHEN, CDR2 SYDVKM. This chain's CDR3 is CASSPRLLRPRGEQFF. Written as DNA, the CDR3 is TGTGCCAGCAGTCCCCGACTCTTGAGGCCACGCGGTGAGCAGTTCTTC. Combining the CDR3 with reference TRBV28 and TRBJ2-1 gives the whole variable domain DVKVTQSSRYLVKRTGEKVFLECVQDMDHENMFWYRQDPGLGLRLIYFSYDVKMKEKGDIPEGYSVSREKKERFSLILESASTNQTSMYLCASSPRLLRPRGEQFFGPGTRLTVL.

This clonotype occurred a few times. CDR3 sequence (DNA): TGTGCCAGCACAAGGGGGGGCACCGGGGAGCTGTTTTTT. Its translation: CASTRGGTGELFF. This chain connects TRBV10-3 to TRBJ2-2; D may be TRBD2 (7 bases). V lost 10 bases and J lost 4, with 13 bases in between. The CDR3 covers 13 residues. Germline V lookup: CDR1 ENHRY, CDR2 SYGVKD.

In this sample, this clonotype turned up a few times. V gene TRBV20-1 combines with J gene TRBJ1-5; TRBD1 agrees at 7 bases. The CDR3 is 15 amino acids. Germline V gives CDR1 DFQATT, CDR2 SNEGSKA (reference sequence). With 3 bases clipped from V and 2 bases from J, the junction kept 7 bases outside the gene matches. This CDR3 is CSASIGTERNQPQHF. The CDR3 DNA reads TGCAGTGCTAGTATCGGGACAGAACGCAATCAGCCCCAGCATTTT.

The J gene is TRBJ2-1, the V gene TRBV29-1; 8 bases fit TRBD2. V lost 5 bases, J lost 8 bases, and 11 bases stayed unmatched. The length of the CDR3 is 14 residues. Germline CDR1 and CDR2: SQVTM and ANQGSEA. CDR3 residues: CSVSASGSLDEQFF. The CDR3 nucleotides are TGCAGCGTTTCGGCAAGCGGGAGTTTGGATGAGCAGTTCTTC.

This clonotype showed up many times. The rearrangement uses TRBV5-1 and TRBJ2-5, with a weak D call TRBD1 (6 bases). Germline CDR1 reads SGHRS; CDR2 reads YFSETQ. V lost 6 bases and J lost 1, with 7 bases in between. The CDR3 loop spans 12 amino acids. This chain's CDR3 is CASKDSQETQYF. CDR3 coding DNA: TGCGCCAGCAAGGACAGCCAAGAGACCCAGTACTTC.

The CDR3 region has the DNA TGTGCCATCAGCCCAGCAGGAGATACGCAGTATTTT. This translates into CAISPAGDTQYF. V is TRBV10-3 and J is TRBJ2-3; D gene uncertain. The CDR3 has 12 residues. Germline V gene data show CDR1 as ENHRY and CDR2 as SYGVKD. Between the trimmed V and J ends, which lost 6 bases and 5 bases, there was a span of 9 bases.